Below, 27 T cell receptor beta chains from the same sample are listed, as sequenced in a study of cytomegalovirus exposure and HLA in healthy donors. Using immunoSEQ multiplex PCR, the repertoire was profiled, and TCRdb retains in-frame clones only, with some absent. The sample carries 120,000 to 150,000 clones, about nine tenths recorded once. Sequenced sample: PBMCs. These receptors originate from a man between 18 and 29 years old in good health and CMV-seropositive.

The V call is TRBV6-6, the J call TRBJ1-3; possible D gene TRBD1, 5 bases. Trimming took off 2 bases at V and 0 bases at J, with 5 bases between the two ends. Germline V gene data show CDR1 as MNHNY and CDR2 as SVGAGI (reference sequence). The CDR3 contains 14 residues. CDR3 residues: CASSYDSSGNTIYF. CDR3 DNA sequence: TGTGCCAGCAGTTACGACAGCTCTGGAAACACCATATATTTT.

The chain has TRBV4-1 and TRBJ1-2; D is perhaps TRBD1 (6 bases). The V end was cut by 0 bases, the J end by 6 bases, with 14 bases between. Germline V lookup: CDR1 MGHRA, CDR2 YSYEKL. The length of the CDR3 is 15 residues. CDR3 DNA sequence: TGCGCCAGCAGCCAAGAGGTGGGGGCAGGGCATGGCTACACCTTC. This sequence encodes CASSQEVGAGHGYTF.

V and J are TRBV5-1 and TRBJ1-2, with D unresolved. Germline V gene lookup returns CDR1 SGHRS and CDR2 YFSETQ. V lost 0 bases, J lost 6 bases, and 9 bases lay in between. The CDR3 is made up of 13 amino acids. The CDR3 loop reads CASSLGERDGYTF. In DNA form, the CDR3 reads TGCGCCAGCAGCTTGGGAGAGAGGGATGGCTACACCTTC.

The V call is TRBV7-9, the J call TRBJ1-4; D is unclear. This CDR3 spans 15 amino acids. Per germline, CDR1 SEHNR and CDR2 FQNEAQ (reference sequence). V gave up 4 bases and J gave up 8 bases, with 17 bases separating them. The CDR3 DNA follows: TGTGCCAGCAGCTCACCTTCGGCCCCAGGCGAAAAACTGTTTTTT. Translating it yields CASSSPSAPGEKLFF.

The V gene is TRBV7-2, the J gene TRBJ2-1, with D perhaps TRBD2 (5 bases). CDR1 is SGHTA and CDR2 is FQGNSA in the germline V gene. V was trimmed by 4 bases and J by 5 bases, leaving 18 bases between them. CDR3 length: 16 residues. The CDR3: CASSSIRSALNNEQFF. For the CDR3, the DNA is TGTGCCAGCAGCTCTATCCGTAGCGCCTTAAACAATGAGCAGTTCTTC.

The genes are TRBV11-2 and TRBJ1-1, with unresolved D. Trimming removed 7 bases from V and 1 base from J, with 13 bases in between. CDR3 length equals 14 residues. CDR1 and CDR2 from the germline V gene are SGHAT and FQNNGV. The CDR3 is CASTKNQANTEAFF. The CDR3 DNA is TGTGCCAGCACCAAAAATCAGGCGAACACTGAAGCTTTCTTT.

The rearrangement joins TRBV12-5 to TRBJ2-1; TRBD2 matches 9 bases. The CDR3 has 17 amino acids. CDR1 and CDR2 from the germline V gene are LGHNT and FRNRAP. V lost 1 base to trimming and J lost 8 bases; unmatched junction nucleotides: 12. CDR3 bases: TGTGCTAGTGGTTTGGGACTAGCGGAAGGTCTTGCCGATGAGCAGTTCTTC. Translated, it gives CASGLGLAEGLADEQFF.

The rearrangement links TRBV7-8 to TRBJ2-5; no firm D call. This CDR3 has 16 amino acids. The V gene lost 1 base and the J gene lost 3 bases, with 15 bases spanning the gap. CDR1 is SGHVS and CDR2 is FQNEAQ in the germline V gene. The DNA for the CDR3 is TGTGCCAGCAGCTTAGTTTGGAGCCAACACAAAGAGACCCAGTACTTC. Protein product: CASSLVWSQHKETQYF.

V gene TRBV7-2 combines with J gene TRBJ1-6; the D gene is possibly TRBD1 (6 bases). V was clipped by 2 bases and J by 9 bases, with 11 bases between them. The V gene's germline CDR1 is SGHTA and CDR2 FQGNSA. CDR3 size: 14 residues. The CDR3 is CTSSLTGGSSPLHF. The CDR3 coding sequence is TGTACCAGCAGCTTAACTGGGGGCTCTTCACCCCTCCACTTT.

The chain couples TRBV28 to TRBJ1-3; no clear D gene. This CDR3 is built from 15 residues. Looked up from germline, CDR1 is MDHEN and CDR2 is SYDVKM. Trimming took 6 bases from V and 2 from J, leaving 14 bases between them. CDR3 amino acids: CASRIDEVPGNTIYF. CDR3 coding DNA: TGTGCCAGCAGGATTGATGAGGTACCTGGAAACACCATATATTTT.

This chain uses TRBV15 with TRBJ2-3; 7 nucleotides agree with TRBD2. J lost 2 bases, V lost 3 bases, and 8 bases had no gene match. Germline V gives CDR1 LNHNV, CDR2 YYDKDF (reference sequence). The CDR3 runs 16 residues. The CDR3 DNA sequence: TGTGCCACCAGCAGGGGCCTAGCGGCCTACACAGATACGCAGTATTTT. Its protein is CATSRGLAAYTDTQYF. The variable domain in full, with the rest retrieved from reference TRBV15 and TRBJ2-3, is DAMVIQNPRYQVTQFGKPVTLSCSQTLNHNVMYWYQQKSSQAPKLLFHYYDKDFNNEADTPDNFQSRRPNTSFCFLDIRSPGLGDTAMYLCATSRGLAAYTDTQYFGPGTRLTVL.

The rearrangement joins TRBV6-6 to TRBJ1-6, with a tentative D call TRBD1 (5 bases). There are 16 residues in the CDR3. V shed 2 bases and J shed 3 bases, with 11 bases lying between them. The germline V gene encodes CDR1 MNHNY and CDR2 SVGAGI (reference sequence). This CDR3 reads CASSYPGNNYNSPLHF. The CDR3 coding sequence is TGTGCCAGCAGTTACCCAGGGAACAACTATAATTCACCCCTCCACTTT.

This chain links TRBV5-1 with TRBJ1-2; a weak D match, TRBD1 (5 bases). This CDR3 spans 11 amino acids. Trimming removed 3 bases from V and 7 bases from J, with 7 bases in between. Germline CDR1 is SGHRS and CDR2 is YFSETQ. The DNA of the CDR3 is TGCGCCAGCAGCTCAGGGCTTGGCTACACCTTC. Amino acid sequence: CASSSGLGYTF.

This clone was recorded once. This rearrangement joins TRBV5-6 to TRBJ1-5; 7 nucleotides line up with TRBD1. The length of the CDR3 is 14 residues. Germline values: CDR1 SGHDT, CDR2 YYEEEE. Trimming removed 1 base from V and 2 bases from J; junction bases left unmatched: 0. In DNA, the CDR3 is TGTGCCAGCAGCTTGCAGGGGGGCAATCAGCCCCAGCATTTT. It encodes CASSLQGGNQPQHF.

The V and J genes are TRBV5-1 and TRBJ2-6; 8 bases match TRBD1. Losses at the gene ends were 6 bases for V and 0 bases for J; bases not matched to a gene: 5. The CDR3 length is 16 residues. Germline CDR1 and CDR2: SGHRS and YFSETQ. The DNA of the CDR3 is TGCGCCAGCACTTGGACAGGGACCTCTGGGGCCAACGTCCTGACTTTC. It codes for CASTWTGTSGANVLTF. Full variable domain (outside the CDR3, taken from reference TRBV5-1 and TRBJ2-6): KAGVTQTPRYLIKTRGQQVTLSCSPISGHRSVSWYQQTPGQGLQFLFEYFSETQRNKGNFPGRFSGRQFSNSRSEMNVSTLELGDSALYLCASTWTGTSGANVLTFGAGSRLTVL.

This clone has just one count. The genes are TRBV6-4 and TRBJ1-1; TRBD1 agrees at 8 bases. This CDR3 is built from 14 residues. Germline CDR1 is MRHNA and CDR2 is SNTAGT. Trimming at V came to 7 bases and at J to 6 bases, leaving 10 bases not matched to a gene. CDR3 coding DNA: TGTGCCAGCACCGAGAGGACAGGGAGGGCTGAAGCTTTCTTT. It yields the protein CASTERTGRAEAFF.

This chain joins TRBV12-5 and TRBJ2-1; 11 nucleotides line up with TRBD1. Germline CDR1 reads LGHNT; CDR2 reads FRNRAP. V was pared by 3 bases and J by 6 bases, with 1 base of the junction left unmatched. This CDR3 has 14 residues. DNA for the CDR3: TGTGCTAGTGGTTTTGGGACAGGGGGCAATGAGCAGTTCTTC. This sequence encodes CASGFGTGGNEQFF.

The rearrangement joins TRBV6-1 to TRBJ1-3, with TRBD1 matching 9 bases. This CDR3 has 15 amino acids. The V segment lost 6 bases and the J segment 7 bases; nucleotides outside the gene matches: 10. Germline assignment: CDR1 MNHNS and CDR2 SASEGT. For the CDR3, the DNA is TGTGCCAGCAGAACTCCGGGACAGGGTTGGAACACCATATATTTT. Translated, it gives CASRTPGQGWNTIYF.

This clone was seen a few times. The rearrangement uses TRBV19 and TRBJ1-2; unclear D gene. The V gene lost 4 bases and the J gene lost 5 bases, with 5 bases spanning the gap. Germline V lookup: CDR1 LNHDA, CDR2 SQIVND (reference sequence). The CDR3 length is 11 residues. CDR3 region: CASSNYYGYTF. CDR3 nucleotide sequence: TGTGCCAGTAGTAATTATTATGGCTACACCTTC.

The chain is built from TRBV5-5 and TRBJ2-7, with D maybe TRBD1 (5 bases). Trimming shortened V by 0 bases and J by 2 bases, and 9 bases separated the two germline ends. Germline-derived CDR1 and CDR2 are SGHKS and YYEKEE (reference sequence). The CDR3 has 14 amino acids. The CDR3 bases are TGTGCCAGCAGCTTGGGGACACTTACCTACGAGCAGTACTTC. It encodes CASSLGTLTYEQYF.

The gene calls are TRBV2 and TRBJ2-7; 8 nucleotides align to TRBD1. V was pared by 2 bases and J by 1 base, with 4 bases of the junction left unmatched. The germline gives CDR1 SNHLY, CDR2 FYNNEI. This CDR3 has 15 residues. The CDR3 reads CASSEMGQVSYEQYF. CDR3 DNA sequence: TGTGCCAGCAGTGAAATGGGACAGGTATCCTACGAGCAGTACTTC.

The CDR3 region has the DNA TGTGCCAGCAGCCCGCTACAGGGGAACTATGGCTACACCTTC. It is translated as CASSPLQGNYGYTF. The J gene is TRBJ1-2, the V gene TRBV7-6; 7 positions agree with TRBD1. The CDR3 extends over 14 amino acids. Germline lookup yields CDR1 SGHVS and CDR2 FNYEAQ. V lost 5 bases to trimming and J lost 2 bases; unmatched junction nucleotides: 5.

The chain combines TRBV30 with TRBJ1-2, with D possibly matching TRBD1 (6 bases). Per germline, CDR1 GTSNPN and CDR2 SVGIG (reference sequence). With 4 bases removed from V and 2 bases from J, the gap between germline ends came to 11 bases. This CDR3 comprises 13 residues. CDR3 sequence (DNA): TGTGCCTGGAAGGGGGGGTGGAACTATGGCTACACCTTC. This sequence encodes CAWKGGWNYGYTF.

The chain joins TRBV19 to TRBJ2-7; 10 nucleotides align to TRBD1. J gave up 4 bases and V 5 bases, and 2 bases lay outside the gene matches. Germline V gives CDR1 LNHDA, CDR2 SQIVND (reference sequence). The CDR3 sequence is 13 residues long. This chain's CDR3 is CASSGDRGYEQYF. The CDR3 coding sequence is TGTGCCAGTAGTGGGGACAGGGGTTACGAGCAGTACTTC.

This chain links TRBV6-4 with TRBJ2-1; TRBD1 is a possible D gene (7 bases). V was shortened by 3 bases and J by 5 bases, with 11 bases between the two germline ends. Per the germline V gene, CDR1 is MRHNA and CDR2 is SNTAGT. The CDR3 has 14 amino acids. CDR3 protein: CASSETGEDNEQFF. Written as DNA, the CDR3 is TGTGCCAGCAGTGAAACAGGGGAGGACAATGAGCAGTTCTTC.

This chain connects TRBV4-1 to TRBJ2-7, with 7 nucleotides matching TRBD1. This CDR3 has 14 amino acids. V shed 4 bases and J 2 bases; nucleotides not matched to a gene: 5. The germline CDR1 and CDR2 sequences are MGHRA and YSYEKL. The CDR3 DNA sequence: TGCGCCAGCAGCCCTCGACAGGGAACCTACGAGCAGTACTTC. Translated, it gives CASSPRQGTYEQYF.

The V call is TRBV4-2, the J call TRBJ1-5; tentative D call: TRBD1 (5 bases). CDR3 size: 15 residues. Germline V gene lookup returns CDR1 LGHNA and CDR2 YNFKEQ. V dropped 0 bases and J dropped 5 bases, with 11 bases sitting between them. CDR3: CASSQDRQRDQPQHF. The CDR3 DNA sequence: TGTGCCAGCAGCCAAGATCGACAGCGAGATCAGCCCCAGCATTTT.